The source of this TCR beta chain is a study of T cells in Graves' hyperthyroidism and ophthalmopathy. Amplification of TCR beta CDR3 regions used RNA as the template. HTBI primers were employed in a first-round RT-PCR of the TCR CDR3. One entry per CDR3 protein results from TCRdb running MiXCR on the multiplex PCR reads. This sample carries about 570,000 distinct CDR3 sequences, just over 45% of them seen once, and the ten largest clones take under 20%. Each diagnosis drew on symptoms, thyroxine, TRAb, thyroid ultrasound and orbital computed tomography findings. Notes on this clonotype: Its target is unknown.

Study-level results: The authors' 13 V-J model separated ophthalmopathy from stable hyperthyroidism. The majority of expanded thyroid clonotypes above 0.001 also appeared in blood.

Germline V CDR1 and CDR2: SNHLY, FYNNEI. This CDR3 is built from 13 residues. Trimming shortened V by 6 bases and J by 2 bases, and 11 bases separated the two germline ends. This TCR was sampled from an adult woman with Graves' disease, either hyperthyroidism or ophthalmopathy (not recorded which). V usage is TRBV2 and J usage is TRBJ2-7; D gene uncertain. Source material: peripheral blood or thyroid tissue (not recorded which). This chain's CDR3 is CASRRTAPYEQYF. For the CDR3, the DNA is TGTGCCAGCAGGAGGACCGCGCCCTACGAGCAGTACTTC. Complete variable domain (other parts from reference TRBV2 and TRBJ2-7): EPEVTQTPSHQVTQMGQEVILRCVPISNHLYFYWYRQILGQKVEFLVSFYNNEISEKSEIFDDQFSVERPDGSNFTLKIRSTKLEDSAMYFCASRRTAPYEQYFGPGTRLTVT.